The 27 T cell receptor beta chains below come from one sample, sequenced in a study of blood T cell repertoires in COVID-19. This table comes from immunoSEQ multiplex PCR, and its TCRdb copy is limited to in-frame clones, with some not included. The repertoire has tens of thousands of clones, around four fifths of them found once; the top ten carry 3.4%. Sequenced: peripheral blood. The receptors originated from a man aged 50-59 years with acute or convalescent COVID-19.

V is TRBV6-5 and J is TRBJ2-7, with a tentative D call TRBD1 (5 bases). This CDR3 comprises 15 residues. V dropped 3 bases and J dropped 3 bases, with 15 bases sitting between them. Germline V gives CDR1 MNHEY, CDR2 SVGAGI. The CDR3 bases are TGTGCCAGCAGTTATGTACAGGATAGAAGCTACGAGCAGTACTTC. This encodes CASSYVQDRSYEQYF.

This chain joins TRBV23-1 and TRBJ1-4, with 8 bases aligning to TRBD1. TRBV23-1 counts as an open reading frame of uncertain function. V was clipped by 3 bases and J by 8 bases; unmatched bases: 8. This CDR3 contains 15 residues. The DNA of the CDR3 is TGCGCCAGCAGTCAGGAGGACAGGGTAGGCGAAAAACTGTTTTTT. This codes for CASSQEDRVGEKLFF.

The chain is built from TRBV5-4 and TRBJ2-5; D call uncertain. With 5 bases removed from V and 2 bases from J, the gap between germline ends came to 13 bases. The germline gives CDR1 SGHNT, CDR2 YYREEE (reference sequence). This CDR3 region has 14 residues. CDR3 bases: TGTGCCAGCAGTAGCCCGACGGGTCAAGAGACCCAGTACTTC. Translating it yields CASSSPTGQETQYF.

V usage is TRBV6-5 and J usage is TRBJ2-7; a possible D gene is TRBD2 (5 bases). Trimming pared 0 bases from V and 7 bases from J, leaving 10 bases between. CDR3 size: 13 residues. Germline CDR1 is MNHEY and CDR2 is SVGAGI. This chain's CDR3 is CASSYSVEREQYF. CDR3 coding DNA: TGTGCCAGCAGTTACTCAGTTGAGCGGGAGCAGTACTTC.

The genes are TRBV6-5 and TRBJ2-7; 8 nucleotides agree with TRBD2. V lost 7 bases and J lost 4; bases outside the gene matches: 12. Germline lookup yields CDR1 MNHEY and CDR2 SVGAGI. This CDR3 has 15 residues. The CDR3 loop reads CASTQQSGGSYEQYF. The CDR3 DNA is TGTGCCAGCACTCAACAGAGCGGGGGTTCGTACGAGCAGTACTTC.

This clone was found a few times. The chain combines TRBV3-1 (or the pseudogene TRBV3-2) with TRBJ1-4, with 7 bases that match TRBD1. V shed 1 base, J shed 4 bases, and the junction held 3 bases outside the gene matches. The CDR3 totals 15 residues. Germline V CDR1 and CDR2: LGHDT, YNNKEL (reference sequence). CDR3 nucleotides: TGTGCCAGCAGCCAAGCGACAGGGTATAATGAAAAACTGTTTTTT. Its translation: CASSQATGYNEKLFF.

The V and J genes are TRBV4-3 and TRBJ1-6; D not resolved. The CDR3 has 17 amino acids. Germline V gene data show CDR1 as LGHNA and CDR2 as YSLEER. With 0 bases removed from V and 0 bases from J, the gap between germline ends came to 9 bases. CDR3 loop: CASSQEAGNSYNSPLHF. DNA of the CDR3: TGCGCCAGCAGCCAAGAAGCGGGGAACTCCTATAATTCACCCCTCCACTTT.

The CDR3 reads CASSPLRGSTDTQYF. CDR3 coding DNA: TGTGCCAGCTCACCATTGCGGGGTAGCACAGATACGCAGTATTTT. The rearrangement joins TRBV18 to TRBJ2-3, with a tentative D call TRBD2 (6 bases). Germline CDR1 reads KGHSH; CDR2 reads LQKENI. This CDR3 has 15 residues. V was cut by 2 bases and J by 0 bases, with 9 bases left in between.

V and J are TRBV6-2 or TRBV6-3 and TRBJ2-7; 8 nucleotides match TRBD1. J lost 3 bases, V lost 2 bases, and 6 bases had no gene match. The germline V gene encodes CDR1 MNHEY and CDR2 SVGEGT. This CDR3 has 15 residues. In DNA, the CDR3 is TGTGCCAGCAGTTACAACGGACAGGGCTACTACGAGCAGTACTTC. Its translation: CASSYNGQGYYEQYF.

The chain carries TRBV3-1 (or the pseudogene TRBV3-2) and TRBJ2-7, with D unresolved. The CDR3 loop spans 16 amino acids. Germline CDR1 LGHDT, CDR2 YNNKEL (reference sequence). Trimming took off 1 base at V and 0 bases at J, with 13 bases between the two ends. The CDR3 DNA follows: TGTGCCAGCAGCCAAGGAGTTTATACGAGCTCCTACGAGCAGTACTTC. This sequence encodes CASSQGVYTSSYEQYF.

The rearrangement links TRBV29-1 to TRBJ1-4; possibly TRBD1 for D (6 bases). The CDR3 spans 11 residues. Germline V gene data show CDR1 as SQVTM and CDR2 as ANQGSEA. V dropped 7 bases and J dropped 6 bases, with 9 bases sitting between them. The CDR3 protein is CSAGADEKLFF. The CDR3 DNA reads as TGCAGCGCAGGGGCGGATGAAAAACTGTTTTTT.

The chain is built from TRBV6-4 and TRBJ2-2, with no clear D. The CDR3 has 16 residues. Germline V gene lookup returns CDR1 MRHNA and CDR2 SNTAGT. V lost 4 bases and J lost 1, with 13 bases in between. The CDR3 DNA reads TGTGCCAGCAGTGGGTCCACAGCCAAGAACACCGGGGAGCTGTTTTTT. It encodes CASSGSTAKNTGELFF.

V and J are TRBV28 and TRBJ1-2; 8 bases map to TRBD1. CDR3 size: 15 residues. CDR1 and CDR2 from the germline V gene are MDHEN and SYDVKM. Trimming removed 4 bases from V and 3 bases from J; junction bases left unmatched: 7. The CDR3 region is CASSWGSRGHYGYTF. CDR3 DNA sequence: TGTGCCAGCAGTTGGGGCTCCAGGGGGCACTATGGCTACACCTTC.

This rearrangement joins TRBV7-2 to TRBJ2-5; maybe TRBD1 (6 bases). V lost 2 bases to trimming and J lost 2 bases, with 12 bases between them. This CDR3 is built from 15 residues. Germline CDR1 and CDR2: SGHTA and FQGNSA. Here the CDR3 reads CASSLNTGQQETQYF. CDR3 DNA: TGTGCCAGCAGCTTAAACACCGGACAGCAAGAGACCCAGTACTTC.

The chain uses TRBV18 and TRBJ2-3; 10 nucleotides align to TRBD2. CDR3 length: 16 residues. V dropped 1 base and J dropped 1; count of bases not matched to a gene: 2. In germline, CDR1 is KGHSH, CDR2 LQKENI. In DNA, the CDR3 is TGTGCCAGCTCACCACTGGGGACTAGCGGCACAGATACGCAGTATTTT. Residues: CASSPLGTSGTDTQYF.

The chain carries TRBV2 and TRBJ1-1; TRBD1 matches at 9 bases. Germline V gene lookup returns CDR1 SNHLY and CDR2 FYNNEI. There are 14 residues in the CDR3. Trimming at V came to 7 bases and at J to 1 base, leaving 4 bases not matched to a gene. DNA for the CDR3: TGTGCCAGCACTTGGACAGGGGCGAACACTGAAGCTTTCTTT. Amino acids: CASTWTGANTEAFF. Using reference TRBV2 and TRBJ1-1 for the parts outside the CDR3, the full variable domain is EPEVTQTPSHQVTQMGQEVILRCVPISNHLYFYWYRQILGQKVEFLVSFYNNEISEKSEIFDDQFSVERPDGSNFTLKIRSTKLEDSAMYFCASTWTGANTEAFFGQGTRLTVV.

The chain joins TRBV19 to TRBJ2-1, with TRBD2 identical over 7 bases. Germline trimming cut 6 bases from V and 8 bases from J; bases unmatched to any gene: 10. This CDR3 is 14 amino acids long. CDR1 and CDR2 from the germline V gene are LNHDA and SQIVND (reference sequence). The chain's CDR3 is CASRHTAGVHEQFF. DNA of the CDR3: TGTGCCAGTAGGCACACGGCGGGAGTTCATGAGCAGTTCTTC.

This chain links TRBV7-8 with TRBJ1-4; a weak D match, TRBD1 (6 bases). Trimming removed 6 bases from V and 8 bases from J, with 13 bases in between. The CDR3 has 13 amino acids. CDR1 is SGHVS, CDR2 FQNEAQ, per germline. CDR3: CASRQGTTEKLFF. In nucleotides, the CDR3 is TGTGCCAGCAGACAGGGCACGACAGAAAAACTGTTTTTT.

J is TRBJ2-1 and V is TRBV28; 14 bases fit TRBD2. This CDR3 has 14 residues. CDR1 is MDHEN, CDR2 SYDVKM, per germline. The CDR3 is CAWATSGRAGEQFF. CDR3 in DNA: TGTGCATGGGCGACTAGCGGGAGGGCCGGTGAGCAGTTCTTC.

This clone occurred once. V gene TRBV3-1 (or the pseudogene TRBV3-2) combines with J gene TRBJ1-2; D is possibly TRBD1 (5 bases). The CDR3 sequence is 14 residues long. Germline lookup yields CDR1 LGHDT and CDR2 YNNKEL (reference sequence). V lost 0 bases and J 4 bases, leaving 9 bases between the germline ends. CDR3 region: CASSQDRGGYGYTF. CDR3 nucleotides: TGTGCCAGCAGCCAAGATAGGGGAGGCTATGGCTACACCTTC.

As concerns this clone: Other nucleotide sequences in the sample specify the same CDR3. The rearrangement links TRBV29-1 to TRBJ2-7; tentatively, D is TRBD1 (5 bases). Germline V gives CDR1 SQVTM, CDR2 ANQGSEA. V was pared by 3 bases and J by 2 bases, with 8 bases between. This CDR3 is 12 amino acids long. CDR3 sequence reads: CSVEGQTYEQYF. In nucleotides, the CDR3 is TGCAGCGTTGAGGGGCAGACCTACGAGCAGTACTTC.

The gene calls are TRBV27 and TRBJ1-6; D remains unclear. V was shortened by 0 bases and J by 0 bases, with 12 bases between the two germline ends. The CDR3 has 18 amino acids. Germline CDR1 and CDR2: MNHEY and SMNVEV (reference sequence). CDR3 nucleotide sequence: TGTGCCAGCAGTTTATCCACGCGAGTTAGCTCCTATAATTCACCCCTCCACTTT. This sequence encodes CASSLSTRVSSYNSPLHF.

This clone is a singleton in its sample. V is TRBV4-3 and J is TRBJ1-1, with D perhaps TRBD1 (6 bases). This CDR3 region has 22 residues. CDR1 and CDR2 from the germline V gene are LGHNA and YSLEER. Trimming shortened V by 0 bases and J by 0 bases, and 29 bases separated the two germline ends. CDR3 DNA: TGCGCCAGCAGCCAAGATAGGGTGACCTCGGGACACGAAGTTAACATGAACACTGAAGCTTTCTTT. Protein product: CASSQDRVTSGHEVNMNTEAFF.

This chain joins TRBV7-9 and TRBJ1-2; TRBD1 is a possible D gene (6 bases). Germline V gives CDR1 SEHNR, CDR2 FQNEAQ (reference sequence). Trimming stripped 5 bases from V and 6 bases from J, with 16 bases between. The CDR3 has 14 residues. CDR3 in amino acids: CASSPRDKANGYTF. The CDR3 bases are TGTGCCAGCAGCCCCCGGGACAAAGCCAATGGCTACACCTTC.

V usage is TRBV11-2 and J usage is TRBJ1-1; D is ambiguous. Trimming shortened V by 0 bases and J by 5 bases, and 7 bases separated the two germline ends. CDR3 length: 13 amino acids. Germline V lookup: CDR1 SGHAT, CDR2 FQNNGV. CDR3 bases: TGTGCCAGCAGCTTAGAGGGGAGGACTGAAGCTTTCTTT. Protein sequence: CASSLEGRTEAFF. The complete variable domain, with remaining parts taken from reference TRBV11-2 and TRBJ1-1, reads EAGVAQSPRYKIIEKRQSVAFWCNPISGHATLYWYQQILGQGPKLLIQFQNNGVVDDSQLPKDRFSAERLKGVDSTLKIQPAKLEDSAVYLCASSLEGRTEAFFGQGTRLTVV.

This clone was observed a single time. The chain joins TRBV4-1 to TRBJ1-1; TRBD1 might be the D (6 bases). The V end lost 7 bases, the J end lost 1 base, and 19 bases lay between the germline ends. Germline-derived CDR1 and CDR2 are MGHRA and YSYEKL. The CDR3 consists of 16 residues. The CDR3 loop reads CASTSLVRGANTEAFF. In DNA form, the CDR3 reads TGCGCCAGCACCTCCCTTGTGCGGGGGGCGAACACTGAAGCTTTCTTT.

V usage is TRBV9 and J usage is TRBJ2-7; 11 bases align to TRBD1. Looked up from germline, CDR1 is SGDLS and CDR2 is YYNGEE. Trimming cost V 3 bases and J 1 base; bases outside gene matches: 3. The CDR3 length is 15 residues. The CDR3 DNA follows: TGTGCCAGCAGCGAGGGGACAGGGGGGTCCTACGAGCAGTACTTC. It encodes CASSEGTGGSYEQYF. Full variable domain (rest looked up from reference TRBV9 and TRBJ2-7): DSGVTQTPKHLITATGQRVTLRCSPRSGDLSVYWYQQSLDQGLQFLIQYYNGEERAKGNILERFSAQQFPDLHSELNLSSLELGDSALYFCASSEGTGGSYEQYFGPGTRLTVT.